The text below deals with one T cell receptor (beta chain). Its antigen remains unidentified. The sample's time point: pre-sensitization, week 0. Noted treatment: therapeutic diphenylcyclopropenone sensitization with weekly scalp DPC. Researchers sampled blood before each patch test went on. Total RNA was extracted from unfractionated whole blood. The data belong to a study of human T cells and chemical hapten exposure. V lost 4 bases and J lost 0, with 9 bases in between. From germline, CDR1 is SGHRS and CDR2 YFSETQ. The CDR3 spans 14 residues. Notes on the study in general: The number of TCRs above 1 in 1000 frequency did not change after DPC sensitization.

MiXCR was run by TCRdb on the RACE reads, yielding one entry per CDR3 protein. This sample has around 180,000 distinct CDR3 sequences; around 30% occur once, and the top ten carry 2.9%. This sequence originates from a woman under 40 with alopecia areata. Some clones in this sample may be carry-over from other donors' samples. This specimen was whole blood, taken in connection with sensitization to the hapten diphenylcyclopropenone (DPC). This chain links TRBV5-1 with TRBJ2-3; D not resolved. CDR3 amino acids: CASSIQQSTDTQYF. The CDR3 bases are TGCGCCAGCAGCATCCAACAAAGCACAGATACGCAGTATTTT.